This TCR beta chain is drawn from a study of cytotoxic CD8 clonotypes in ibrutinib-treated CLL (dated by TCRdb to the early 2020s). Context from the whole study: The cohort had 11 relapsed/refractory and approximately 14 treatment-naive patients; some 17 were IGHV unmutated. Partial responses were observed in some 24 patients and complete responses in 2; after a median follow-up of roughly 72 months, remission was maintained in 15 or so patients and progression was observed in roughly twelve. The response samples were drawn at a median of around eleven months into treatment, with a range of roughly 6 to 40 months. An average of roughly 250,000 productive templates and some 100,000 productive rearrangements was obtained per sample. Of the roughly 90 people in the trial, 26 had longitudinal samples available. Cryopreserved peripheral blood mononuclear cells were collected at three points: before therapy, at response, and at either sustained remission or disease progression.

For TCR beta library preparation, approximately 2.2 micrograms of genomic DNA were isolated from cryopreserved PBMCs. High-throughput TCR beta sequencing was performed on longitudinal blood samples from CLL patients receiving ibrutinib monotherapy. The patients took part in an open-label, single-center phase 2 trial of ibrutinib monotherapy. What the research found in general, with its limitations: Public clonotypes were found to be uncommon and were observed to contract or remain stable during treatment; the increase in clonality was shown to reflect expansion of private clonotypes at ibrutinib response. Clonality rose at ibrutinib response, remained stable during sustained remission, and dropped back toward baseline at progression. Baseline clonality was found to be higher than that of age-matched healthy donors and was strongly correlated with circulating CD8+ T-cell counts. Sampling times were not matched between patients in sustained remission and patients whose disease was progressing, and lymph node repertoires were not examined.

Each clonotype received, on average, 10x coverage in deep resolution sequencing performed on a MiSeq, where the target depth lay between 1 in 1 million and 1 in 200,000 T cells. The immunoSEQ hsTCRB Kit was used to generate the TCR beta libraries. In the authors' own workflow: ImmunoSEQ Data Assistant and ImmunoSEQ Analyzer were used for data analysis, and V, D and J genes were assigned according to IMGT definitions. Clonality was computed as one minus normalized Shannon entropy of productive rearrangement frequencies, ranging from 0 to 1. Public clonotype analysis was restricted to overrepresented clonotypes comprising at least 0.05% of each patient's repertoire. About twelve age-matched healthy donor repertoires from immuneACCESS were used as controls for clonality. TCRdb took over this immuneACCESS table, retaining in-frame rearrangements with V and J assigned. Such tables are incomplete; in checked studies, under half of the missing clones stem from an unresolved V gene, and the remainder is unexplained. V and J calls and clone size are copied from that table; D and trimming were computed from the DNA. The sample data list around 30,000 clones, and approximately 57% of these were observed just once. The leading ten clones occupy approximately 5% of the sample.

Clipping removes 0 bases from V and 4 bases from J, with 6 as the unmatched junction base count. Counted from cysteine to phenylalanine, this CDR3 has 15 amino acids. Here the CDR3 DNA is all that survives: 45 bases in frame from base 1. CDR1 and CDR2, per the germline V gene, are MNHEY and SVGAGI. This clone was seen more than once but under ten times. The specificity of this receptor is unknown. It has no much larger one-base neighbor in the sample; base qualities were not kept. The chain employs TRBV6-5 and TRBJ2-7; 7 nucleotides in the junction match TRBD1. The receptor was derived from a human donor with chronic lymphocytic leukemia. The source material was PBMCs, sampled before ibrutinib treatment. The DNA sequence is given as TGTGCCAGCAGTTACTCAGGGGGCAGCCCTTACGAGCAGTACTTC. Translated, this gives CASSYSGGSPYEQYF.